This T cell receptor (beta chain) was identified during a study of a mutant IDH1 vaccine in newly diagnosed glioma. This clone appeared once. Its antigen is not known. Measured with immunoSEQ multiplex PCR; TCRdb has only the in-frame clones, and not every one. Of over 30,000 clones in the sample, around nine tenths were seen once. V gave up 7 bases and J gave up 1 base, with 7 bases separating them. This CDR3 comprises 13 residues. Per germline, CDR1 LNHDA and CDR2 SQIVND (reference sequence). Noted time point: week 47, end of study. The investigators gave 300 ug of mutant IDH1 20-mer peptide in each vaccine dose, together with topical imiquimod. Tumors from donors were new WHO grade 3 or 4 IDH1-mutant astrocytomas with ATRX loss.

This chain uses TRBV19 with TRBJ2-2; maybe TRBD1 (6 bases). The sequenced sample was PBMCs, obtained from a glioma patient whose treatment included an IDH1 peptide vaccine. The origin of this receptor is a middle-aged woman with glioma. The CDR3 sequence is CASTDRNTGELFF. The CDR3 DNA follows: TGTGCCAGTACGGACAGGAACACCGGGGAGCTGTTTTTT.